The clone carrying this T cell receptor beta chain was counted a single time. The sample comes from a study of blood T cell repertoires in COVID-19. Study-wide context: T cells, B-cell-depleted T cells, or PBMCs provided the cDNA or gDNA that served as material.

Enrolment of Seattle patients took place during active infection, and they were followed longitudinally. Per the original data handling: Amplified reference gene primers provided the basis for estimating nucleated cell counts. The assay was immunoSEQ multiplex PCR, and TCRdb's table has in-frame clones only and misses some. V and J calls and clone size are those listed in that table; D and trimming were worked out from the DNA. The sample includes 300,000 to 450,000 clones, about 90% of them seen just once. Specimen: peripheral blood. The source of this sequence is a woman in her twenties or thirties with COVID-19, enrolled during active disease.

The CDR3 region has the DNA TGCAGCGCCACCCAAAAGCCGGGTCAGCCCCAGCATTTT. Amino acid sequence: CSATQKPGQPQHF. The chain links TRBV29-1 to TRBJ1-5, with D uncertain. The CDR3 spans 13 residues. Trimming left V 7 bases short and J 6 bases short, with 16 bases between. Germline CDR1 is SQVTM and CDR2 is ANQGSEA.